Below are 21 T cell receptor beta chains sequenced from a single sample in a study of T-cell reconstitution after alpha-beta-depleted transplantation in children. For TCRbeta, the library was prepared with unique molecular identifiers. TCRdb ran MiXCR on the PCR reads and lists one entry per CDR3 protein. The table lists about 440,000 distinct CDR3 sequences, about 40% of them singletons, with 27% in the top ten. The sample here was PBMCs, taken before TCRalphabeta/CD19-depleted stem cell transplant. These receptors were collected from a girl aged 2-10 years with aplastic anemia, due to receive a stem cell transplant.

V usage is TRBV7-6 and J usage is TRBJ2-3; D gene uncertain. From germline, CDR1 is SGHVS and CDR2 FNYEAQ. Deletions cut 2 bases from V and 1 base from J, with 7 bases between. CDR3 length: 14 amino acids. CDR3: CASSLNGGTDTQYF. The CDR3, as DNA: TGTGCCAGCAGCTTAAATGGGGGCACAGATACGCAGTATTTT.

The CDR3 loop reads CASSETGSGNTIYF. The CDR3 DNA is TGTGCCAGCAGCGAGACAGGTTCTGGAAACACCATATATTTT. The chain couples TRBV2 to TRBJ1-3, with a possible D match to TRBD1 (6 bases). V was trimmed by 6 bases and J by 1 base, leaving 10 bases between them. In germline, CDR1 is SNHLY, CDR2 FYNNEI. This CDR3 contains 14 residues.

This clonotype was picked up one time. The junction does not match germline at one end; this may be a read error. The rearrangement uses TRBV10-3 and TRBJ2-7, with 9 bases that match TRBD1. Germline V gives CDR1 ENHRY, CDR2 SYGVKD. The CDR3 contains 19 residues. The CDR3 sequence: CALSFSYSAWTGEAYEQYF. The CDR3 DNA sequence: TGTGCCCTCAGTTTTTCCTACTCGGCCTGGACAGGGGAGGCCTACGAGCAGTACTTC.

V gene TRBV27 combines with J gene TRBJ1-1, with 9 bases identical to TRBD1. From germline, CDR1 is MNHEY and CDR2 SMNVEV (reference sequence). J was trimmed by 3 bases and V by 7 bases; bases with no gene match: 6. There are 14 residues in the CDR3. CDR3 coding DNA: TGTGCCAGCATTCCACAGGGGGCCTACACTGAAGCTTTCTTT. It is translated as CASIPQGAYTEAFF.

This clonotype came up a few times. CDR3 amino acids: CASSLPRYEAFF. For the CDR3, the DNA is TGTGCCAGCAGTTTACCCAGGTATGAAGCTTTCTTT. This sequence joins TRBV28 and TRBJ1-1; D is uncertain. Trimming stripped 2 bases from V and 7 bases from J, with 8 bases between. The CDR3 loop spans 12 amino acids. CDR1 and CDR2 from the germline V gene are MDHEN and SYDVKM.

In this sample, this clonotype turned up many times. The chain combines TRBV27 with TRBJ1-5; a weak D match, TRBD1 (6 bases). In germline, CDR1 is MNHEY, CDR2 SMNVEV (reference sequence). The length of the CDR3 is 15 residues. The germline V and J ends were trimmed by 3 bases and 7 bases, with 16 bases remaining between them. As DNA, the CDR3 is TGTGCCAGCAGTTTTGCCTTTACAGGGAGCCAGCCCCAGCATTTT. Translation: CASSFAFTGSQPQHF.

The sample holds a few counts of this clonotype. J is TRBJ1-2 and V is TRBV20-1; no firm D call. Germline values: CDR1 DFQATT, CDR2 SNEGSKA (reference sequence). Trimming left V 7 bases short and J 8 bases short, with 5 bases between. This CDR3 is 8 amino acids long. CDR3 protein: CSVKGYTF. For the CDR3, the DNA is TGCAGTGTAAAAGGCTACACCTTC.

The chain couples TRBV20-1 to TRBJ2-5; maybe TRBD2 (6 bases). The CDR3 has 12 amino acids. CDR1 DFQATT and CDR2 SNEGSKA come from the germline V gene (reference sequence). V was shortened by 3 bases and J by 3 bases, with 8 bases between the two germline ends. CDR3 nucleotides: TGCAGTGCTAGTGGCGGGAAAGAGACCCAGTACTTC. Translated, it gives CSASGGKETQYF.

The chain recombines TRBV20-1 with TRBJ2-1, with 13 positions matching TRBD2. V gave up 5 bases and J gave up 5 bases; unmatched junction bases: 6. In germline, CDR1 is DFQATT, CDR2 SNEGSKA (reference sequence). CDR3 length equals 15 residues. The CDR3, as DNA: TGCAGTGCTCGACCACTAGCGGGGGGGGACAATGAGCAGTTCTTC. Its translation: CSARPLAGGDNEQFF.

This chain links TRBV9 with TRBJ2-2; D unclear. This CDR3 comprises 15 residues. CDR1 is SGDLS, CDR2 YYNGEE, per germline. Trimming removed 4 bases from V and 6 bases from J, with 16 bases in between. The CDR3 protein is CASSFTSLRAGELFF. CDR3 DNA: TGTGCCAGCAGCTTCACGTCTCTCCGGGCCGGGGAGCTGTTTTTT.

The CDR3 protein is CSVSFRDRVRETQYF. Written as DNA, the CDR3 is TGCAGTGTATCGTTCCGGGACAGGGTTCGTGAGACCCAGTACTTC. The chain couples TRBV20-1 to TRBJ2-5; 9 positions agree with TRBD1. V was clipped by 7 bases and J by 5 bases; unmatched bases: 14. Germline V gives CDR1 DFQATT, CDR2 SNEGSKA (reference sequence). This CDR3 is built from 15 residues.

The rearrangement links TRBV7-2 to TRBJ1-1; D might be TRBD1 (6 bases). Germline V lookup: CDR1 SGHTA, CDR2 FQGNSA. The CDR3 is 14 amino acids. V lost 4 bases, J lost 4 bases, and 13 bases lay in between. In DNA form, the CDR3 reads TGTGCCAGCAGCTCATCCGGGACACTCACTGAAGCTTTCTTT. The encoded protein is CASSSSGTLTEAFF. Based on the CDR3 plus reference TRBV7-2 and TRBJ1-1, the full variable domain is GAGVSQSPSNKVTEKGKDVELRCDPISGHTALYWYRQSLGQGLEFLIYFQGNSAPDKSGLPSDRFSAERTGGSVSTLTIQRTQQEDSAVYLCASSSSGTLTEAFFGQGTRLTVV.

The V and J genes are TRBV20-1 and TRBJ2-5, with D unresolved. CDR3 size: 14 residues. Germline V CDR1 and CDR2: DFQATT, SNEGSKA (reference sequence). The V end was cut by 3 bases, the J end by 5 bases, with 16 bases between. The CDR3 loop is CSARTLPGRETQYF. The CDR3 DNA is TGCAGTGCTAGGACCCTGCCGGGCCGGGAGACCCAGTACTTC.

This clonotype occurred a few times. This sequence joins TRBV18 and TRBJ1-1; TRBD1 matches at 7 bases. Germline V CDR1 and CDR2: KGHSH, LQKENI. V shed 1 base, J shed 1 base, and the junction held 6 bases outside the gene matches. The CDR3 runs to 16 residues. CDR3 nucleotides: TGTGCCAGCTCACCACTTTCCGGGACAGAGAACACTGAAGCTTTCTTT. Translating gives CASSPLSGTENTEAFF.

This clonotype was seen ten or more times. This chain connects TRBV4-1 to TRBJ2-3, with 7 bases identical to TRBD2. V lost 1 base and J lost 4; bases outside the gene matches: 8. Germline CDR1 reads MGHRA; CDR2 reads YSYEKL. CDR3 length: 16 residues. CDR3 sequence reads: CASSQGSSGIPDTQYF. The DNA for the CDR3 is TGCGCCAGCAGCCAAGGATCCAGCGGGATCCCAGATACGCAGTATTTT.

About this clonotype itself: It is likely a read error, because the conserved phenylalanine at the end of the CDR3 is missing. It is unclear where the CDR3 begins or ends on the DNA, so no DNA is shown, and the CDR3 is as TCRdb lists it. This chain uses TRBV7-3 with TRBJ2-1; the D call TRBD2 from the table was never checked on the DNA. Per the germline V gene, CDR1 is SGHTA and CDR2 is FQGTGA. The CDR3 is 8 amino acids in total, end residues counted. Here the CDR3 reads CASSLGGM.

This clonotype has only a few counts. The V gene is TRBV7-9, the J gene TRBJ2-7; 8 nucleotides match TRBD1. Per the germline V gene, CDR1 is SEHNR and CDR2 is FQNEAQ (reference sequence). The length of the CDR3 is 15 residues. V shed 1 base and J 4 bases; nucleotides not matched to a gene: 6. This chain's CDR3 is CASSLGNRGEYEQYF. Here the CDR3 DNA reads TGTGCCAGCAGCTTAGGTAACAGGGGGGAATACGAGCAGTACTTC. Filled out from reference TRBV7-9 and TRBJ2-7, the complete variable domain reads DTGVSQNPRHKITKRGQNVTFRCDPISEHNRLYWYRQTLGQGPEFLTYFQNEAQLEKSRLLSDRFSAERPKGSFSTLEIQRTEQGDSAMYLCASSLGNRGEYEQYFGPGTRLTVT.

This clonotype occurred a few times. V usage is TRBV7-9 and J usage is TRBJ2-3; TRBD1 or TRBD2 may be the D gene (5 bases each). Germline V gene data show CDR1 as SEHNR and CDR2 as FQNEAQ (reference sequence). Trimming left V 5 bases short and J 1 base short, with 13 bases between. There are 15 residues in the CDR3. The CDR3, as DNA: TGTGCCAGCAGCACCGGGGACGGCGGCACAGATACGCAGTATTTT. This encodes CASSTGDGGTDTQYF.

This sequence joins TRBV2 and TRBJ1-1, with a tentative D call TRBD1 (6 bases). V was trimmed by 3 bases and J by 0 bases, leaving 17 bases between them. This CDR3 region has 17 residues. From germline, CDR1 is SNHLY and CDR2 FYNNEI. The CDR3 region is CASSEWGLGAMNTEAFF. The CDR3 nucleotides read TGTGCCAGCAGTGAGTGGGGACTGGGGGCCATGAACACTGAAGCTTTCTTT.

This clonotype showed up just a few times. V usage is TRBV7-2 and J usage is TRBJ1-1; D remains ambiguous. The germline gives CDR1 SGHTA, CDR2 FQGNSA. Trimming took 7 bases from V and 0 from J, leaving 9 bases between them. The CDR3 covers 13 residues. For the CDR3, the DNA is TGTGCCAGCACCATAAAAATGAACACTGAAGCTTTCTTT. This codes for CASTIKMNTEAFF.

CDR3 bases: TGCGCCAGCAGGCCCGACGGATACAATGAGCAGTTCTTC. Amino acid sequence: CASRPDGYNEQFF. This chain joins TRBV5-1 and TRBJ2-1, with no clear D. V lost 5 bases and J 4 bases, leaving 10 bases between the germline ends. The CDR3 consists of 13 residues. In germline, CDR1 is SGHRS, CDR2 YFSETQ.